Below are 14 T cell receptor beta chains sequenced from a single sample in a study of identical twins. TCRdb fed the 5' RACE reads into MiXCR, producing one record per CDR3 protein. The sample yields roughly 480,000 distinct CDR3 sequences, more than 20% seen once. A further study also used this sample, focusing on T cells expressing NK-cell markers.

The specimen sequenced was CD4+ T cells sorted from blood. These receptors all come from a woman in her late teens or twenties in good health.

The chain joins TRBV18 to TRBJ2-7, with unresolved D. The length of the CDR3 is 13 residues. V was shortened by 0 bases and J by 5 bases, with 8 bases between the two germline ends. CDR1 is KGHSH and CDR2 is LQKENI in the germline V gene. The DNA of the CDR3 is TGTGCCAGCTCACCACCCTCGTTCCACGAGCAGTACTTC. As protein: CASSPPSFHEQYF. The full variable domain, its missing parts supplied by reference TRBV18 and TRBJ2-7, is NAGVMQNPRHLVRRRGQEARLRCSPMKGHSHVYWYRQLPEEGLKFMVYLQKENIIDESGMPKERFSAEFPKEGPSILRIQQVVRGDSAAYFCASSPPSFHEQYFGPGTRLTVT.

The rearrangement links TRBV6-1 to TRBJ2-2; D gene unclear. CDR1 and CDR2 (germline): MNHNS, SASEGT. The CDR3 consists of 16 residues. The ends were cut back, 7 bases at V and 0 bases at J, with 15 bases in the middle. The CDR3: CASTPWASSNTGELFF. CDR3 coding DNA: TGTGCCAGCACCCCTTGGGCCAGCTCGAACACCGGGGAGCTGTTTTTT.

This clonotype appeared a few times. One end of the junction is discordant with germline, which a read error may explain. The chain employs TRBV6-4 and TRBJ2-2, with D perhaps matching TRBD2 (5 bases). CDR3 size: 12 residues. Germline assignment: CDR1 MRHNA and CDR2 SNTAGT. CDR3 nucleotide sequence: TGTGCCAGCAGGGACTACACCGGGGAGCTGTTTTTT. As protein: CASRDYTGELFF.

The sample holds a few counts of this clonotype. The chain recombines TRBV12-3 or TRBV12-4 with TRBJ1-2; D is unclear. The CDR3 runs to 13 residues. Trimming removed 3 bases at V and 6 bases at J, with 11 bases between. As DNA, the CDR3 is TGTGCCAGCAGTTTCCTGGGAGTCGATGGCTACACCTTC. This encodes CASSFLGVDGYTF.

This clonotype showed up just a few times. The chain carries TRBV18 and TRBJ1-6, with TRBD1 matching over 8 bases. Germline CDR1 is KGHSH and CDR2 is LQKENI. This CDR3 spans 15 amino acids. The V and J ends lost 6 bases and 7 bases, in that order; junction bases with no gene match: 8. Here the CDR3 reads CASSRGRQQNSPLHF. The CDR3 nucleotides are TGTGCCAGCTCCAGGGGGCGACAACAGAATTCACCCCTCCACTTT.

This clonotype has just a few counts. An end of the junction differs from the germline gene, which may be a read error. The chain couples TRBV2 to TRBJ1-4, with TRBD1 matching over 8 bases. Germline lookup yields CDR1 SNHLY and CDR2 FYNNEI. This CDR3 spans 14 amino acids. The CDR3 nucleotides are TGTGCCAGCAGGGAAGGACAGGGTAATGAAAAACTGTTTTTT. As protein: CASREGQGNEKLFF.

This clonotype was counted a few times. The chain recombines TRBV29-1 with TRBJ2-7; D remains ambiguous. CDR1 is SQVTM and CDR2 is ANQGSEA in the germline V gene. The V end lost 4 bases, the J end lost 1 base, and 8 bases lay between the germline ends. The CDR3 has 12 residues. CDR3 DNA sequence: TGCAGCGTTGGCTTAGAATCCTACGAGCAGTACTTC. Translated, it gives CSVGLESYEQYF.

This chain uses TRBV6-6 with TRBJ2-1; the D is unclear. The CDR3 has 13 amino acids. Trimming removed 7 bases at V and 5 bases at J, with 12 bases between. Germline V gene data show CDR1 as MNHNY and CDR2 as SVGAGI (reference sequence). Written as DNA, the CDR3 is TGTGCCAGCAAGATGGCTGGGGACAATGAGCAGTTCTTC. Translating it yields CASKMAGDNEQFF.

The V gene is TRBV5-1, the J gene TRBJ2-7, with D tentatively TRBD2 (6 bases). Germline V gives CDR1 SGHRS, CDR2 YFSETQ. The CDR3 has 13 residues. V was clipped by 1 base and J by 5 bases, with 10 bases between them. The CDR3 is CASSLQERDEQYF. The CDR3 DNA follows: TGCGCCAGCAGCTTGCAGGAGCGGGACGAGCAGTACTTC.

The chain has TRBV6-5 and TRBJ1-1; 7 nucleotides agree with TRBD1. The CDR3 has 16 amino acids. CDR1 is MNHEY, CDR2 SVGAGI, per germline. Trimming at V came to 1 base and at J to 3 bases, leaving 8 bases not matched to a gene. CDR3: CASSYFGHRGHTEAFF. Here the CDR3 DNA reads TGTGCCAGCAGTTACTTTGGCCACAGGGGACACACTGAAGCTTTCTTT.

The rearrangement links TRBV7-8 to TRBJ2-5; TRBD2 might be the D (6 bases). Germline-derived CDR1 and CDR2 are SGHVS and FQNEAQ. This CDR3 has 14 residues. V was cut by 9 bases and J by 3 bases, with 17 bases left in between. The CDR3 loop reads CASSRDWGKETQYF. The CDR3 DNA reads TGTGCCAGTTCACGGGACTGGGGAAAAGAGACCCAGTACTTC.

This clonotype has only a few counts. The chain couples TRBV11-3 to TRBJ2-1, with 8 bases fitting TRBD2. Losses at the gene ends were 5 bases for V and 6 bases for J; bases not matched to a gene: 9. The germline CDR1 and CDR2 sequences are SGHNT and YENEEA. The CDR3 covers 15 residues. This CDR3 reads CASSPRGGTPNEQFF. In DNA form, the CDR3 reads TGTGCCAGCAGCCCTCGCGGGGGGACACCCAATGAGCAGTTCTTC. Complete variable domain (other parts from reference TRBV11-3 and TRBJ2-1): EAGVVQSPRYKIIEKKQPVAFWCNPISGHNTLYWYLQNLGQGPELLIRYENEEAVDDSQLPKDRFSAERLKGVDSTLKIQPAELGDSAVYLCASSPRGGTPNEQFFGPGTRLTVL.

In its sample, this clonotype was seen a few times. This chain connects TRBV7-9 to TRBJ1-2; no definite D call. Germline V gene sequence: CDR1 SEHNR, CDR2 FQNEAQ (reference sequence). The germline V and J ends were trimmed by 1 base and 8 bases, with 11 bases remaining between them. The CDR3 has 13 amino acids. The CDR3 sequence: CASSLVGLGGYTF. The CDR3 DNA sequence: TGTGCCAGCAGCTTAGTCGGACTCGGAGGCTACACCTTC.

The V and J genes are TRBV5-1 and TRBJ2-3; TRBD2 matches at 7 bases. This CDR3 has 14 residues. J gave up 0 bases and V 6 bases, and 4 bases lay outside the gene matches. CDR1 is SGHRS and CDR2 is YFSETQ in the germline V gene. The chain's CDR3 is CASKSGASTDTQYF. In DNA, the CDR3 is TGCGCCAGCAAAAGCGGGGCTAGCACAGATACGCAGTATTTT.